The 9 T cell receptor beta chains below were found in one sample sequenced in a study of CD8 T cells in ankylosing spondylitis (dated by TCRdb to the late 2010s). What the authors observed across the whole study: A TCR beta motif of several highly homologous amino acid variants appeared characteristic of blood from ankylosing spondylitis patients.

These receptors are not linked to any known antigen. Library prep was done by 5' RACE. The sample was run on an Illumina HiSeq 2500. TCRdb's own reprocessing of the public reads used fastp at Q25 and MiXCR and kept productive beta chains. Each entry is one CDR3 protein sequence, shown with its most common DNA and genes. This sample gives under 250,000 distinct CDR3 sequences in total; 7% to 8% of them show up just once. Approximately 15% of the sample belongs to the ten largest clones. Sequenced sample: blood, either unsorted or a sorted T cell fraction (not recorded which). These TCRs come from a male donor with ankylosing spondylitis.

CDR3 sequence reads: CASSAVAGVRYEQYF. In DNA, the CDR3 is TGTGCCAGCAGTGCAGTAGCGGGAGTGCGCTACGAGCAGTACTTC. The gene calls are TRBV6-1 and TRBJ2-7, with 9 nucleotides matching TRBD2. Germline CDR1 is MNHNS and CDR2 is SASEGT. V gave up 4 bases and J gave up 3 bases; unmatched junction bases: 7. The CDR3 is 15 amino acids.

This clonotype was detected ten times or more. The chain carries TRBV13 and TRBJ2-2; TRBD2 is a possible D gene (5 bases). The V and J ends lost 5 bases and 4 bases respectively, with 20 bases between them. CDR1 and CDR2 from the germline V gene are PRHDT and FYEKMQ (reference sequence). CDR3 size: 17 residues. The CDR3 sequence is CASSPTGSLVGTGELFF. The CDR3, as DNA: TGTGCCAGCAGCCCAACGGGGTCCCTAGTCGGCACCGGGGAGCTGTTTTTT.

Many counts were recorded for this clonotype. V is TRBV9 and J is TRBJ2-7; 7 nucleotides line up with TRBD1. The CDR3 loop spans 14 amino acids. With 3 bases clipped from V and 1 base from J, the junction kept 4 bases outside the gene matches. In germline, CDR1 is SGDLS, CDR2 YYNGEE. The CDR3 protein is CASSADRESYEQYF. The CDR3 region has the DNA TGTGCCAGCAGCGCCGACAGGGAATCCTACGAGCAGTACTTC. Filled out from reference TRBV9 and TRBJ2-7, the complete variable domain reads DSGVTQTPKHLITATGQRVTLRCSPRSGDLSVYWYQQSLDQGLQFLIQYYNGEERAKGNILERFSAQQFPDLHSELNLSSLELGDSALYFCASSADRESYEQYFGPGTRLTVT.

This clonotype came up many times. The chain uses TRBV20-1 and TRBJ2-1; 12 bases fit TRBD2. J was trimmed by 4 bases and V by 2 bases; bases with no gene match: 12. Germline V gives CDR1 DFQATT, CDR2 SNEGSKA (reference sequence). The CDR3 is made up of 18 amino acids. The CDR3 bases are TGCAGTGCTAGACCTCCGGGACTAGCGGGTCACCATTACAATGAGCAGTTCTTC. It encodes CSARPPGLAGHHYNEQFF.

Note on this clonotype: A much larger clone sits a single nucleotide away, making a read error possible. The chain combines TRBV7-9 with TRBJ2-5, with D hard to call. CDR3 length: 12 amino acids. CDR1 SEHNR and CDR2 FQNEAQ come from the germline V gene (reference sequence). CDR3 region: CGSSSIRETQYF. CDR3 DNA sequence: TGTGGCAGCAGCTCCATTAGGGAGACCCAGTACTTC. The full variable domain, in which reference TRBV7-9 and TRBJ2-5 provide the parts outside the CDR3, is DTGVSQNPRHKITKRGQNVTFRCDPISEHNRLYWYRQTLGQGPEFLTYFQNEAQLEKSRLLSDRFSAERPKGSFSTLEIQRTEQGDSAMYLCGSSSIRETQYFGPGTRLLVL.

The chain carries TRBV29-1 and TRBJ2-1, with 15 nucleotides matching TRBD2. This CDR3 is built from 15 residues. Germline lookup yields CDR1 SQVTM and CDR2 ANQGSEA. The V gene end was trimmed by 1 base and the J gene end by 9 bases; junction bases not matched to a gene: 4. CDR3 protein: CSVEGGLAGGGEQFF. The CDR3 region has the DNA TGCAGCGTTGAAGGGGGACTAGCGGGAGGAGGTGAGCAGTTCTTC.

In this sample, this clonotype turned up many times. The chain carries TRBV7-9 and TRBJ2-1; possible D gene TRBD2, 6 bases. CDR1 and CDR2 (germline): SEHNR, FQNEAQ (reference sequence). The CDR3 sequence is 15 residues long. Trimming shortened V by 5 bases and J by 6 bases, and 17 bases separated the two germline ends. The CDR3 sequence: CASSPLLLLANEQFF. As DNA, the CDR3 is TGTGCCAGCAGCCCCCTCCTCTTACTAGCCAATGAGCAGTTCTTC.

Ten or more counts support this clonotype. This chain links TRBV11-1 with TRBJ1-4; tentatively, D is TRBD1 (5 bases). From germline, CDR1 is SGHAT and CDR2 FQDESV (reference sequence). CDR3 size: 20 residues. Trimming removed 5 bases from V and 5 bases from J, with 30 bases in between. The CDR3 DNA reads as TGTGCCAGCAGCCCCCGGGGTTTGTCCGGGACCGTAGCCACGAATGAAAAACTGTTTTTT. Amino acid sequence: CASSPRGLSGTVATNEKLFF.

This clonotype was picked up many times. The J gene is TRBJ2-1, the V gene TRBV7-2, with 8 bases fitting TRBD2. Germline CDR1 SGHTA, CDR2 FQGNSA. The CDR3 consists of 15 residues. Trimming removed 8 bases from V and 10 bases from J; junction bases left unmatched: 16. The CDR3 sequence: CASLGGREARGEQFF. In nucleotides, the CDR3 is TGTGCCAGCTTAGGCGGGCGGGAGGCTAGAGGAGAGCAGTTCTTC.